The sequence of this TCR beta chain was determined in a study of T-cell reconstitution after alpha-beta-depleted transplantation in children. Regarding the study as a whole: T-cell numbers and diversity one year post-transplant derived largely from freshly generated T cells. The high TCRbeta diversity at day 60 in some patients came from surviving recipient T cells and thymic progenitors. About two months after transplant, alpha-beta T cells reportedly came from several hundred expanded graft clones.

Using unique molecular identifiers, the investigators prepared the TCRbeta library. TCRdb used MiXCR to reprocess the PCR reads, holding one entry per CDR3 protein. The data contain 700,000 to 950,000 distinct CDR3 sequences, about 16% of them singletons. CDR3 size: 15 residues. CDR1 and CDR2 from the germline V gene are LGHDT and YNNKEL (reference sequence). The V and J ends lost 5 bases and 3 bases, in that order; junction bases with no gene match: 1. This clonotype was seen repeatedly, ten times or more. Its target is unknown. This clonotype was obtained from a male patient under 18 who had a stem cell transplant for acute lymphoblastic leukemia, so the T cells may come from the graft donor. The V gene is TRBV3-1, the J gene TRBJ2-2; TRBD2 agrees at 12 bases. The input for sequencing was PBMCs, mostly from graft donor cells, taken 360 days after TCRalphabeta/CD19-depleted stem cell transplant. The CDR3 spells CASSRTSGDTGELFF. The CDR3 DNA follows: TGTGCCAGCAGCAGGACTAGCGGGGACACCGGGGAGCTGTTTTTT.